Presented here are 12 T cell receptor beta chains from one specimen sequenced in a study of T-cell reconstitution after alpha-beta-depleted transplantation in children. Unique molecular identifiers were incorporated when the TCRbeta library was constructed. TCRdb re-analysed the PCR reads in MiXCR, keeping a single row per CDR3 protein. The sample lists about 1,000,000 distinct CDR3 sequences, roughly 29% occurring once. The starting material was PBMCs, mostly from graft donor cells, obtained 360 days after TCRalphabeta/CD19-depleted stem cell transplant. The receptors were sampled from a boy under three years old who had a stem cell transplant for SCID, so the T cells may come from the graft donor.

This clonotype was seen many times. One end of the junction is discordant with germline, which a read error may explain. This rearrangement joins TRBV5-1 to TRBJ2-7; D could derive from TRBD1 or TRBD2 (5 bases each). The germline V gene encodes CDR1 SGHRS and CDR2 YFSETQ. This CDR3 is built from 14 residues. The CDR3 bases are TGTGCCAGCAGTTTGTCGGGGCAGACCTACGAGCAGTACTTC. Translating gives CASSLSGQTYEQYF.

The chain carries TRBV6-2 or TRBV6-3 and TRBJ1-1; TRBD1 might be the D (6 bases). Germline assignment: CDR1 MNHEY and CDR2 SVGEGT. This CDR3 contains 20 residues. V was pared by 7 bases and J by 6 bases, with 36 bases between. This chain's CDR3 is CASTQPLGQLIRDEGSEAFF. The CDR3, as DNA: TGTGCCAGCACCCAACCCCTAGGACAGCTCATAAGGGACGAGGGCTCTGAAGCTTTCTTT.

The chain carries TRBV11-2 and TRBJ2-1, with D perhaps matching TRBD2 (7 bases). Per the germline V gene, CDR1 is SGHAT and CDR2 is FQNNGV. The ends were cut back, 4 bases at V and 2 bases at J, with 12 bases in the middle. The CDR3 has 15 amino acids. The CDR3 sequence: CASSWEGGPYNEQFF. The CDR3 DNA follows: TGTGCCAGCAGCTGGGAGGGGGGGCCCTACAATGAGCAGTTCTTC.

This clonotype was seen more than once but under ten times. V usage is TRBV11-2 and J usage is TRBJ2-6, with 7 bases fitting TRBD1. The germline V gene encodes CDR1 SGHAT and CDR2 FQNNGV. J was trimmed by 11 bases and V by 3 bases; bases with no gene match: 25. The CDR3 has 20 residues. The CDR3 DNA follows: TGTGCCAGCAGCTTCATAGGGTGGACAGGCCTGCAGTCCCCTTTCGACGTCCTGACTTTC. Encoded protein: CASSFIGWTGLQSPFDVLTF.

The J gene is TRBJ1-5, the V gene TRBV5-5; tentatively, D is TRBD1 (5 bases). The CDR3 totals 17 residues. The ends were cut back, 4 bases at V and 4 bases at J, with 21 bases in the middle. The germline CDR1 and CDR2 sequences are SGHKS and YYEKEE (reference sequence). Written as DNA, the CDR3 is TGTGCCAGCAGCGCCCTGGGTGTCGGGACCATTAATCAGCCCCAGCATTTT. This encodes CASSALGVGTINQPQHF.

This clonotype was seen only a few times. V and J are TRBV6-2 or TRBV6-3 and TRBJ1-3, with D unclear. Deletions cut 5 bases from V and 3 bases from J, with 11 bases between. There are 14 residues in the CDR3. The germline CDR1 and CDR2 sequences are MNHEY and SVGEGT. CDR3 DNA: TGTGCCAGCAGTCGCGGCCTCAATGGAAACACCATATATTTT. The encoded protein is CASSRGLNGNTIYF.

This clonotype showed up many times. The chain links TRBV5-1 to TRBJ2-2; TRBD1 might be the D (6 bases). Germline V gene sequence: CDR1 SGHRS, CDR2 YFSETQ. V lost 0 bases, J lost 2 bases, and 8 bases lay in between. The CDR3 contains 15 residues. DNA of the CDR3: TGCGCCAGCAGCTTGGGACAGGTTAACACCGGGGAGCTGTTTTTT. This codes for CASSLGQVNTGELFF.

This clonotype was counted only a few times. The chain is built from TRBV19 and TRBJ1-2; unclear D gene. This CDR3 comprises 14 residues. Germline V gene lookup returns CDR1 LNHDA and CDR2 SQIVND (reference sequence). The V end lost 5 bases, the J end lost 0 bases, and 10 bases lay between the germline ends. CDR3 DNA sequence: TGTGCCAGTAGTCGGGCATTTGCTAACTATGGCTACACCTTC. Translating it yields CASSRAFANYGYTF.

This clonotype was detected only a few times. The rearrangement links TRBV15 to TRBJ1-1, with a tentative D call TRBD1 (6 bases). The CDR3 runs to 15 residues. V lost 5 bases to trimming and J lost 5 bases, with 18 bases between them. CDR1 and CDR2 (germline): LNHNV, YYDKDF (reference sequence). The CDR3 nucleotides read TGTGCCACCAGCGGAACCCTCCCCGGACAGACTGAAGCTTTCTTT. Translation: CATSGTLPGQTEAFF.

The chain carries TRBV20-1 and TRBJ1-4; D is undetermined. The CDR3 length is 13 residues. V lost 1 base and J 6 bases, leaving 9 bases between the germline ends. CDR1 is DFQATT and CDR2 is SNEGSKA in the germline V gene (reference sequence). The CDR3 spells CSARVGRHEKLFF. The CDR3 nucleotides read TGCAGTGCTAGAGTGGGGAGGCATGAAAAACTGTTTTTT.

There are a few counts of this clonotype. V is TRBV12-3 or TRBV12-4 and J is TRBJ1-5; a possible D gene is TRBD1 (6 bases). The CDR3 contains 15 residues. Trimming shortened V by 6 bases and J by 9 bases, and 21 bases separated the two germline ends. Here the CDR3 reads CASSPDDRRVRPQHF. CDR3 DNA: TGTGCCAGCAGCCCTGACGACAGGAGAGTAAGGCCCCAGCATTTT.

The chain uses TRBV29-1 and TRBJ1-1; no definite D call. V lost 3 bases and J 0 bases, leaving 8 bases between the germline ends. Germline lookup yields CDR1 SQVTM and CDR2 ANQGSEA. The CDR3 length is 13 residues. CDR3 region: CSVDRSMNTEAFF. The CDR3 region has the DNA TGCAGCGTTGACCGGAGTATGAACACTGAAGCTTTCTTT.